This T cell receptor (beta chain) was documented in a study of blood T cell repertoires in COVID-19. This clone was detected once. Sequencing was performed with immunoSEQ multiplex PCR; in TCRdb, only in-frame clones are kept and a portion is missing. The sample yields under 150,000 clones, approximately 82% seen once. The origin of this receptor is a man in his 70s with active or convalescent COVID-19. The sequenced sample consisted of peripheral blood.

The CDR3, as DNA: TGCGCCAGCAGCTTGGAAGTACAGGGTACTAATGAAAAACTGTTTTTT. Its protein is CASSLEVQGTNEKLFF. The rearrangement links TRBV5-1 to TRBJ1-4; possible D gene TRBD1, 6 bases. CDR1 SGHRS and CDR2 YFSETQ come from the germline V gene. The CDR3 runs 16 residues. The V end lost 0 bases, the J end lost 2 bases, and 11 bases lay between the germline ends. The variable domain in full, with the rest retrieved from reference TRBV5-1 and TRBJ1-4, is KAGVTQTPRYLIKTRGQQVTLSCSPISGHRSVSWYQQTPGQGLQFLFEYFSETQRNKGNFPGRFSGRQFSNSRSEMNVSTLELGDSALYLCASSLEVQGTNEKLFFGSGTQLSVL.